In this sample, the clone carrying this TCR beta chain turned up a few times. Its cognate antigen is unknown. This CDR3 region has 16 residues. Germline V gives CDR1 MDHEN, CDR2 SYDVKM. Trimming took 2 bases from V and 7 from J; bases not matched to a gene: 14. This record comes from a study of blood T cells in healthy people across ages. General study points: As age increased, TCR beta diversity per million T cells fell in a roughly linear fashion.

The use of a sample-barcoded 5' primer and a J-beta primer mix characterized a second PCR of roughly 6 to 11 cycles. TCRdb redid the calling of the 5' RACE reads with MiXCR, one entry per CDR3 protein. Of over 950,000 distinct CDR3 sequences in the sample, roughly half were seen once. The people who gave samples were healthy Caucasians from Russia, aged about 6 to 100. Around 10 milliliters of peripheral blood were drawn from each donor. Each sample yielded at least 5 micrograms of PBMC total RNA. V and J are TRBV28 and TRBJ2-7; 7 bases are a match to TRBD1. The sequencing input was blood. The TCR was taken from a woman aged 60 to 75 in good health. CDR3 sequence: CASSLPLGQSYNEQYF. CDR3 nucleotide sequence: TGTGCCAGCAGTTTACCCTTGGGACAGTCCTACAATGAGCAGTACTTC.